Here is one T cell receptor beta chain with its context. This specimen belongs to a study of T cells in Graves' hyperthyroidism and ophthalmopathy. Study context: Peripheral blood was drawn at first diagnosis, prior to all treatment.

Regions amplified from RNA transcripts were the TCR beta CDR3 regions. An initial round of RT-PCR targeting the TCR CDR3 relied on the HTBI primer set. Each CDR3 protein gets one entry after TCRdb re-called the multiplex PCR reads with MiXCR. The sample records around 560,000 distinct CDR3 sequences, over 15% being singletons. Trimming cost V 0 bases and J 7 bases, with 7 bases left between them. This CDR3 has 12 residues. Germline CDR1 and CDR2: SGDLS and YYNGEE. The V and J genes are TRBV9 and TRBJ1-2; no firm D call. The TCR originated in a woman aged 18-29 years with Graves' hyperthyroidism. The sample comprised blood. CDR3 sequence: CASSVAESGYTF. The CDR3 DNA reads TGTGCCAGCAGCGTAGCGGAATCTGGCTACACCTTC.